This record covers a single T cell receptor (beta chain). Its antigen is as yet unknown. A second about 7 to 11 cycle PCR used barcoded and J-beta primers. Template switching added a 12-random-nucleotide identifier to every cDNA molecule. Via MiXCR, TCRdb re-called the 5' RACE reads, giving one row per CDR3 protein. The sample includes 800,000 to 950,000 distinct CDR3 sequences, around 48% seen only once; the top ten take about an eighth. This sample is part of a study of blood T cells in healthy people across ages. Whole-study results and caveats: Estimates based on one million T cells were treated as lower bounds.

Sequenced: blood. The receptor was derived from a young man in good health.

This CDR3 is CASSPGANTEAFF. The CDR3 coding sequence is TGTGCCAGCAGCCCGGGGGCGAACACTGAAGCTTTCTTT. The chain combines TRBV3-1 with TRBJ1-1; the D gene is possibly TRBD1 (6 bases). With 4 bases removed from V and 1 base from J, the gap between germline ends came to 7 bases. From germline, CDR1 is LGHDT and CDR2 YNNKEL (reference sequence). The CDR3 extends over 13 amino acids.